This T cell receptor (beta chain) was captured in a study of blood T cell repertoires in COVID-19. Enrolled through a virtual design, the participants were between 18 and 89 years of age and came from about two dozen US areas. Participant-reported clinical history was the basis for cohort assignment. Germline CDR1 MRHNA, CDR2 SNTAGT. V shed 0 bases and J 8 bases; nucleotides not matched to a gene: 10. There are 16 residues in the CDR3. Some clones are missing from TCRdb's copy, which holds only in-frame ones; the method was immunoSEQ multiplex PCR. Here the sample spans approximately 220,000 clones, approximately 86% being singletons.

The clonotype originates from a woman aged 25 to 39 with acute COVID-19. The sample was PBMCs or T cells enriched from blood (not recorded which). This chain links TRBV6-4 with TRBJ2-1; 7 bases map to TRBD1. The CDR3 protein is CASSDSPALTGDEQFF. CDR3 DNA sequence: TGTGCCAGCAGTGACTCGCCGGCTCTAACAGGGGATGAGCAGTTCTTC.